This TCR beta chain was sequenced during a study of blood T cell repertoires in COVID-19. The wider study: Spain, Italy and the United States supplied samples that represented acute and convalescent COVID-19.

In the authors' workflow: Estimation of nucleated cell counts was performed using reference gene primer amplification. Profiling relied on immunoSEQ multiplex PCR, and the TCRdb table lists in-frame clones only, not all of them. V, J and clone size are taken as reported in that table, and D and trimming were inferred from the DNA itself. The sample carries about 330,000 clones, around 87% recorded once. CDR1 and CDR2 from the germline V gene are LNHDA and SQIVND (reference sequence). Trimming took 4 bases from V and 0 from J; bases not matched to a gene: 13. This CDR3 is built from 18 residues. This receptor was taken from a woman aged 45-65 years with active or convalescent COVID-19. The chain employs TRBV19 and TRBJ1-1; 8 bases align to TRBD1. Source material: peripheral blood. DNA of the CDR3: TGTGCCAGTAGTACCAAAAGACAGGGGTATATGTTGAACACTGAAGCTTTCTTT. It yields the protein CASSTKRQGYMLNTEAFF. The variable domain in full, with the rest retrieved from reference TRBV19 and TRBJ1-1, is DGGITQSPKYLFRKEGQNVTLSCEQNLNHDAMYWYRQDPGQGLRLIYYSQIVNDFQKGDIAEGYSVSREKKESFPLTVTSAQKNPTAFYLCASSTKRQGYMLNTEAFFGQGTRLTVV.